This entry features one T cell receptor (beta chain) sequence. Its cognate antigen is unknown. This specimen belongs to a study of OX40 agonist ivuxolimab in advanced cancers. Study-level information: Males comprised roughly four fifths of the group, whose mean age was about 62 years (range 23 to 79). People who had prior anti-PD-1, anti-PD-L1 or anti-CTLA-4 therapy could take part, and 40% had some.

Clones were sequenced by immunoSEQ multiplex PCR, and TCRdb holds only the in-frame ones, with some missing. This table has 69,000 or so clones, roughly four fifths appearing once. General study findings and limits: Low normalized T-cell clonal expansion was also seen in some nonresponders. In CD8+ T cells, expanded clones were on average more numerous than in CD4+.

CDR1 is DFQATT and CDR2 is SNEGSKA in the germline V gene (reference sequence). The ends were cut back, 3 bases at V and 1 base at J, with 1 base in the middle. The CDR3 length is 11 residues. This chain connects TRBV20-1 to TRBJ2-1; the D is unclear. This sequence was found in an adult with an advanced solid tumor such as melanoma, head and neck, liver or kidney cancer. Source: CD4+ or CD8+ T cells sorted from blood, taken in a trial of the OX40 agonist ivuxolimab. CDR3 loop: CSARSYNEQFF. The CDR3 DNA sequence: TGCAGTGCTAGGTCCTACAATGAGCAGTTCTTC.